The T cell receptor (beta chain) described here comes from a study of lymphopenia after photon versus proton radiotherapy. Assay used: immunoSEQ multiplex PCR; TCRdb lists only in-frame clones, some missing. The data show around 64,000 clones, 92% seen once. CDR1 and CDR2 (germline): GTSNPN, SVGIG (reference sequence). This CDR3 has 11 residues. The V and J ends lost 2 bases and 4 bases respectively, with 3 bases between them. The sequencing used peripheral blood, collected from a patient treated with photon-based radiotherapy. The chain couples TRBV30 to TRBJ1-3; D gene unclear. This TCR was recovered from a middle-aged woman with cholangiocarcinoma. The CDR3 DNA sequence: TGTGCCTGGAGTCAAGGAAACACCATATATTTT. Its protein is CAWSQGNTIYF.